The clone carrying this TCR beta chain appeared a few times. What it recognizes is unknown. The sample is drawn from a study of metastatic and nonmetastatic thyroid tumors. Background on the study: Repertoires from malignant and benign thyroid patients were compared across blood and tumor or nodule tissue. Study-level points and caveats: Malignant tumors reportedly showed significantly higher TCR beta diversity than benign nodules in both blood and tumor.

The germline V gene has CDR1 DFQATT and CDR2 SNEGSKA (reference sequence). The CDR3 runs 14 residues. The J segment lost 2 bases and the V segment lost 2 bases, leaving 5 bases of the junction unmatched. In the study's own analysis: Clinicopathological groups of papillary thyroid cancer showed CDR3 differences that were used to build a distant-metastasis classifier. TCRdb reassembled clones from the PCR reads with MiXCR. The authors' filters were not applied to this entry. Among roughly 17,000 clones, roughly 29% were seen once, and the ten largest hold 20% to 25%. Until they underwent thyroid surgery, no patient had received any treatment.

The receptor was derived from a male donor with papillary thyroid cancer or a benign thyroid nodule (not recorded which). Some clones in this sample may be carry-over from other donors' samples. Sequencing was carried out using tumor tissue. The chain is built from TRBV20-1 and TRBJ1-2; 7 bases agree with TRBD1. CDR3 sequence reads: CSARRGGSNYGYTF. In DNA form, the CDR3 reads TGCAGTGCTAGACGAGGGGGCTCAAACTATGGCTACACCTTC.